One and the same sample provided the 32 T cell receptor beta chains below, sequenced in a study of blood T cell repertoires in COVID-19. This table comes from immunoSEQ multiplex PCR, and its TCRdb copy is limited to in-frame clones, with some not included. This sample has about 220,000 clones; roughly nine tenths occur once, and the top ten carry around 2.6%. The material sequenced was PBMCs or T cells enriched from blood (not recorded which). All receptors derive from a woman aged 25 to 45 who had recovered from COVID-19.

This chain connects TRBV6-1 to TRBJ1-5; 9 nucleotides match TRBD1. The CDR3 contains 17 residues. From germline, CDR1 is MNHNS and CDR2 SASEGT. The ends lost 4 bases at V and 2 bases at J; junction bases unmatched: 9. CDR3 DNA: TGTGCCAGCAGTGCCGGGACAGGGCCTGGCGGCAATCAGCCCCAGCATTTT. It codes for CASSAGTGPGGNQPQHF.

This clone was observed at least ten times. The rearrangement links TRBV4-3 to TRBJ2-7, with TRBD2 matching 8 bases. With V trimmed by 0 bases and J by 4 bases, 8 bases remained unmatched. Per germline, CDR1 LGHNA and CDR2 YSLEER. The CDR3 length is 16 residues. CDR3 DNA sequence: TGCGCCAGCAGCCAAGATACCGGGGGGGGGCCTTACGAGCAGTACTTC. This encodes CASSQDTGGGPYEQYF.

The chain employs TRBV12-5 and TRBJ2-2; possibly TRBD2 for D (6 bases). The CDR3 is made up of 12 amino acids. Germline V CDR1 and CDR2: LGHNT, FRNRAP. Deletions cut 6 bases from V and 7 bases from J, with 9 bases between. Here the CDR3 DNA reads TGTGCTAGTGGCGGGGGTGGCGGGGAGCTGTTTTTT. It is translated as CASGGGGGELFF.

This clone was observed a single time. The rearrangement links TRBV2 to TRBJ2-5; perhaps TRBD2 as D (6 bases). V was shortened by 4 bases and J by 4 bases, with 13 bases between the two germline ends. CDR3 length: 14 amino acids. CDR1 is SNHLY, CDR2 FYNNEI, per germline. CDR3 coding DNA: TGTGCCAGCAGTGGTCTTGCGGGGATAGAGACCCAGTACTTC. This encodes CASSGLAGIETQYF.

The chain recombines TRBV9 with TRBJ1-1; the D gene is possibly TRBD1 (5 bases). There are 17 residues in the CDR3. The V gene's germline CDR1 is SGDLS and CDR2 YYNGEE. V lost 0 bases to trimming and J lost 0 bases, with 15 bases between them. The DNA of the CDR3 is TGTGCCAGCAGCGTAGGTCAGGGAGGGATCCTGAACACTGAAGCTTTCTTT. It codes for CASSVGQGGILNTEAFF.

This sequence joins TRBV3-1 (or the pseudogene TRBV3-2) and TRBJ1-5; D is uncertain. This CDR3 region has 13 residues. Germline V gene data show CDR1 as LGHDT and CDR2 as YNNKEL (reference sequence). V lost 1 base, J lost 5 bases, and 6 bases lay in between. Here the CDR3 reads CASSQVNDQPQHF. The CDR3, as DNA: TGTGCCAGCAGCCAAGTAAATGATCAGCCCCAGCATTTT.

CDR3 amino acids: CAKEPASRRGGSDTQYF. The CDR3 bases are TGCGCCAAGGAACCCGCCAGCAGGCGGGGGGGCTCAGATACGCAGTATTTT. The V call is TRBV23-1, the J call TRBJ2-3; 9 positions agree with TRBD2. TRBV23-1 is an open reading frame whose function is uncertain. Losses at the gene ends were 10 bases for V and 4 bases for J; bases not matched to a gene: 18. This CDR3 spans 17 amino acids.

This rearrangement joins TRBV7-3 to TRBJ1-1, with D perhaps TRBD1 (6 bases). Trimming removed 5 bases from V and 7 bases from J, with 11 bases in between. This CDR3 has 12 amino acids. In germline, CDR1 is SGHTA, CDR2 FQGTGA. CDR3 DNA: TGTGCCAGCAGCCCCGGGACATTTGAAGCTTTCTTT. Its protein product is CASSPGTFEAFF. The full variable domain, with the rest looked up from reference TRBV7-3 and TRBJ1-1, is GAGVSQTPSNKVTEKGKYVELRCDPISGHTALYWYRQSLGQGPEFLIYFQGTGAADDSGLPNDRFFAVRPEGSVSTLKIQRTERGDSAVYLCASSPGTFEAFFGQGTRLTVV.

This CDR3 reads CASSLTNNYGYTF. CDR3 nucleotides: TGTGCCAGCAGCTTAACAAACAACTATGGCTACACCTTC. The J gene is TRBJ1-2, the V gene TRBV7-9; no clear D gene. CDR3 length: 13 residues. Trimming shortened V by 2 bases and J by 2 bases, and 6 bases separated the two germline ends. Per the germline V gene, CDR1 is SEHNR and CDR2 is FQNEAQ (reference sequence).

The gene calls are TRBV4-2 and TRBJ1-4; the D gene is possibly TRBD1 (6 bases). This CDR3 is built from 14 residues. The V end lost 2 bases, the J end lost 4 bases, and 8 bases lay between the germline ends. CDR1 LGHNA and CDR2 YNFKEQ come from the germline V gene. Written as DNA, the CDR3 is TGTGCCAGCAGCCAAACAGGGAATAATGAAAAACTGTTTTTT. Its translation: CASSQTGNNEKLFF.

The V and J genes are TRBV7-8 and TRBJ1-1, with TRBD1 identical over 12 bases. The CDR3 contains 18 residues. Germline V gives CDR1 SGHVS, CDR2 FQNEAQ. J lost 5 bases, V lost 4 bases, and 14 bases had no gene match. The CDR3 coding sequence is TGTGCCAGCAGCTCAAGACCCGGGACAGGGGGCGCGGGGACTGAAGCTTTCTTT. Its translation is CASSSRPGTGGAGTEAFF.

This CDR3 reads CASSSDSPTEAFF. The DNA of the CDR3 is TGTGCCAGCAGCTCGGACAGCCCCACTGAAGCTTTCTTT. The V gene is TRBV7-8, the J gene TRBJ1-1; a possible D gene is TRBD1 (6 bases). This CDR3 has 13 residues. The germline V and J ends were trimmed by 4 bases and 4 bases, with 10 bases remaining between them. Per germline, CDR1 SGHVS and CDR2 FQNEAQ.

This chain uses TRBV29-1 with TRBJ1-1; D is unclear. In germline, CDR1 is SQVTM, CDR2 ANQGSEA. CDR3 length equals 15 residues. V lost 0 bases to trimming and J lost 2 bases, with 13 bases between them. The CDR3 loop reads CSVEDRSEPNTEAFF. Written as DNA, the CDR3 is TGCAGCGTTGAAGATCGAAGCGAACCTAACACTGAAGCTTTCTTT.

V usage is TRBV15 and J usage is TRBJ2-7; TRBD1 is a possible D gene (6 bases). V shed 4 bases and J shed 2 bases, with 9 bases lying between them. The CDR3 runs to 13 residues. Germline V gene lookup returns CDR1 LNHNV and CDR2 YYDKDF (reference sequence). As DNA, the CDR3 is TGTGCCACCAGCAACAGGGATACCTACGAGCAGTACTTC. It translates to CATSNRDTYEQYF. The whole variable domain, filled in from reference TRBV15 and TRBJ2-7, reads DAMVIQNPRYQVTQFGKPVTLSCSQTLNHNVMYWYQQKSSQAPKLLFHYYDKDFNNEADTPDNFQSRRPNTSFCFLDIRSPGLGDTAMYLCATSNRDTYEQYFGPGTRLTVT.

A single count supports this clone. The genes are TRBV7-2 and TRBJ2-3; 9 bases fit TRBD2. V lost 4 bases and J lost 4; bases outside the gene matches: 9. The length of the CDR3 is 16 residues. Germline CDR1 and CDR2: SGHTA and FQGNSA. The CDR3, as DNA: TGTGCCAGCAGCTCTGTCGCGGGGGGGGGTGCAGATACGCAGTATTTT. The encoded protein is CASSSVAGGGADTQYF.

The chain uses TRBV5-8 and TRBJ2-1; 7 positions match TRBD1. CDR3 length: 14 amino acids. Germline V gene sequence: CDR1 SGHTS, CDR2 YDEGEE. Trimming at V came to 4 bases and at J to 4 bases, leaving 5 bases not matched to a gene. CDR3: CASSTRTGYNEQFF. For the CDR3, the DNA is TGTGCCAGCAGCACAAGGACAGGTTACAATGAGCAGTTCTTC.

CDR3 DNA sequence: TGTGCCAGCAGACCGGGGGGGACGGGCTACACCTTC. This encodes CASRPGGTGYTF. This sequence joins TRBV27 and TRBJ1-2; D is possibly TRBD1 (5 bases). Germline V gene data show CDR1 as MNHEY and CDR2 as SMNVEV (reference sequence). The length of the CDR3 is 12 residues. The ends were cut back, 6 bases at V and 8 bases at J, with 13 bases in the middle.

The sample holds one count of this clone. This sequence joins TRBV4-3 and TRBJ1-3; D is uncertain. CDR1 LGHNA and CDR2 YSLEER come from the germline V gene. Trimming cost V 0 bases and J 0 bases, with 6 bases left between them. This CDR3 spans 15 amino acids. The CDR3 coding sequence is TGCGCCAGCAGCCAAGACAGGTTCTCTGGAAACACCATATATTTT. It specifies CASSQDRFSGNTIYF.

The V call is TRBV4-2, the J call TRBJ2-7; the D is unclear. The CDR3 has 12 amino acids. Looked up from germline, CDR1 is LGHNA and CDR2 is YNFKEQ. Trimming left V 4 bases short and J 6 bases short, with 10 bases between. The CDR3 spells CASSRNLGEQYF. The CDR3 DNA sequence: TGTGCCAGCAGCCGAAATCTAGGCGAGCAGTACTTC.

This sequence joins TRBV4-3 and TRBJ1-3; no firm D call. Germline-derived CDR1 and CDR2 are LGHNA and YSLEER. The CDR3 totals 15 residues. Trimming removed 1 base at V and 0 bases at J, with 7 bases between. CDR3 nucleotides: TGCGCCAGCAGCCAAGGGGAGAGCTCTGGAAACACCATATATTTT. Protein: CASSQGESSGNTIYF.

Note on this clone: In the same sample, other DNA sequences code for this CDR3. V and J are TRBV7-2 and TRBJ2-3; tentatively, D is TRBD2 (6 bases). CDR1 is SGHTA, CDR2 FQGNSA, per germline. The length of the CDR3 is 15 residues. Trimming shortened V by 1 base and J by 0 bases, and 8 bases separated the two germline ends. CDR3 region: CASSLDGGSTDTQYF. CDR3 DNA: TGTGCCAGCAGCTTAGACGGGGGAAGCACAGATACGCAGTATTTT.

J is TRBJ2-1 and V is TRBV4-3, with TRBD2 matching 9 bases. V shed 1 base, J shed 5 bases, and the junction held 6 bases outside the gene matches. There are 16 residues in the CDR3. The germline V gene encodes CDR1 LGHNA and CDR2 YSLEER. CDR3 sequence reads: CASSQARGGANNEQFF. CDR3 nucleotides: TGCGCCAGCAGCCAAGCCCGCGGGGGGGCAAACAATGAGCAGTTCTTC.

The chain carries TRBV4-2 and TRBJ2-3; possibly TRBD1 for D (6 bases). This CDR3 comprises 20 residues. CDR1 is LGHNA, CDR2 YNFKEQ, per germline. V lost 0 bases and J lost 0, with 22 bases in between. The chain's CDR3 is CASSQDRVYGRTASTDTQYF. CDR3 DNA sequence: TGTGCCAGCAGCCAAGATCGGGTTTATGGAAGGACAGCTAGCACAGATACGCAGTATTTT.

The gene calls are TRBV12-3 or TRBV12-4 and TRBJ1-6; 8 bases align to TRBD1. The V and J ends lost 6 bases and 8 bases, in that order; junction bases with no gene match: 3. There are 13 residues in the CDR3. CDR3 DNA sequence: TGTGCCAGCAGGACAGGGGTTGATTCACCCCTCCACTTT. It is translated as CASRTGVDSPLHF.

This chain links TRBV4-2 with TRBJ1-1; 7 nucleotides agree with TRBD1. Trimming removed 4 bases from V and 3 bases from J; junction bases left unmatched: 8. Germline CDR1 and CDR2: LGHNA and YNFKEQ. This CDR3 contains 15 residues. The CDR3 sequence is CASSRSTGRYTEAFF. The CDR3 region has the DNA TGTGCCAGCAGCCGCTCGACAGGGCGGTACACTGAAGCTTTCTTT.

This clone turned up a few times. This rearrangement joins TRBV28 to TRBJ1-1; TRBD1 agrees at 7 bases. Trimming took 4 bases from V and 2 from J; bases not matched to a gene: 4. Germline V gene sequence: CDR1 MDHEN, CDR2 SYDVKM. This CDR3 has 14 amino acids. In nucleotides, the CDR3 is TGTGCCAGCAGTTCCAGGACAGGCAACACTGAAGCTTTCTTT. It is translated as CASSSRTGNTEAFF.

V gene TRBV12-3 or TRBV12-4 combines with J gene TRBJ2-5; maybe TRBD1 (5 bases). The CDR3 consists of 13 residues. V lost 1 base to trimming and J lost 2 bases, with 5 bases between them. The CDR3 loop reads CASSLGQQETQYF. CDR3 coding DNA: TGTGCCAGCAGTTTAGGACAGCAAGAGACCCAGTACTTC.

In the case of this clone: An end of the junction differs from the germline gene, which may be a read error. This rearrangement joins TRBV7-7 to TRBJ2-7, with D perhaps matching TRBD2 (6 bases). CDR3 length equals 13 residues. Germline-derived CDR1 and CDR2 are SSHAT and FNYEAQ (reference sequence). The chain's CDR3 is CASSPSAGNEQYF. CDR3 coding DNA: TGTGCTAGCAGCCCTAGCGCTGGGAACGAGCAGTACTTC.

The chain has TRBV11-2 and TRBJ2-1; 13 nucleotides agree with TRBD2. CDR3 size: 15 residues. V lost 5 bases, J lost 7 bases, and 5 bases stayed unmatched. Germline V gene lookup returns CDR1 SGHAT and CDR2 FQNNGV. CDR3 nucleotides: TGTGCCAGCAGCCTCCAGGGACTAGCGGGGAATGAGCAGTTCTTC. It codes for CASSLQGLAGNEQFF.

The chain carries TRBV9 and TRBJ1-6; D might be TRBD1 (6 bases). The V end was cut by 0 bases, the J end by 11 bases, with 15 bases between. Looked up from germline, CDR1 is SGDLS and CDR2 is YYNGEE. CDR3 size: 15 residues. The CDR3 spells CASSVDGLTGPPLHF. CDR3 nucleotides: TGTGCCAGCAGCGTAGATGGGTTGACAGGTCCACCCCTCCACTTT.

The chain has TRBV7-2 and TRBJ1-5; 7 bases are shared with TRBD1. Germline CDR1 reads SGHTA; CDR2 reads FQGNSA. There are 14 residues in the CDR3. V lost 3 bases to trimming and J lost 8 bases; unmatched junction nucleotides: 7. The CDR3 is CASSFNRGSEPQHF. The CDR3 coding sequence is TGTGCCAGCAGCTTCAACAGGGGCAGTGAGCCCCAGCATTTT.

This rearrangement joins TRBV9 to TRBJ2-7; TRBD2 might be the D (6 bases). Germline assignment: CDR1 SGDLS and CDR2 YYNGEE. This CDR3 is built from 15 residues. Trimming removed 4 bases from V and 2 bases from J, with 16 bases in between. CDR3: CASSRRDSRTYEQYF. DNA for the CDR3: TGTGCCAGCAGCCGCCGGGACTCCCGTACCTACGAGCAGTACTTC.